This TCR beta chain appears in the sequencing data of a study of cytomegalovirus exposure and HLA in healthy donors. Whole-study results and caveats: Rare TCR sequences dominated, though some public TCRs recurred in many donors. CMV antigen specificity of a few CMV-associated chains was confirmed in vitro.

While the first cohort had 600 to 850 subjects, the donors belonged to the separate validation cohort of over a hundred subjects. Sequencing used immunoSEQ multiplex PCR; TCRdb keeps in-frame clones, though not all of them. Of under 400,000 clones detected, 86% appear once; the ten largest clones hold 0.65% to 0.95%. J gave up 7 bases and V 3 bases, and 2 bases lay outside the gene matches. The CDR3 has 13 residues. CDR1 and CDR2 (germline): MDHEN, SYDVKM. As for this clone: Antigen specificity is unknown.

Sequences were obtained from PBMCs. The source of this sequence is a woman aged 18-30 years in good health and CMV-seronegative. The rearrangement links TRBV28 to TRBJ1-5; 8 nucleotides line up with TRBD1. CDR3 in amino acids: CASSFRGLQPQHF. As DNA, the CDR3 is TGTGCCAGCAGTTTCAGGGGGCTCCAGCCCCAGCATTTT.